This T cell receptor beta chain was sequenced for a study of control samples from healthy donors and cancer patients. Sequenced by immunoSEQ multiplex PCR; TCRdb stores in-frame clones only, minus some. This table holds 85,000 to 90,000 clones, roughly 84% found once. The sample comprised blood. The clonotype comes from a woman between 40 and 50 years old in good health.

The CDR3 coding sequence is TGTGCCACCAGTGAAGCGACTAGCGGGGGGGCAGATACGCAGTATTTT. It is translated as CATSEATSGGADTQYF. The chain links TRBV24-1 to TRBJ2-3; 14 nucleotides agree with TRBD2. The length of the CDR3 is 16 residues. Germline trimming cut 4 bases from V and 4 bases from J; bases unmatched to any gene: 3. Germline V gene sequence: CDR1 KGHDR, CDR2 SFDVKD.